This T cell receptor (beta chain) was sequenced in a study of blood T cell repertoires in COVID-19. About the research overall: Researchers got acute and convalescent COVID-19 samples from the United States, Italy and Spain. Sources were T cells, B-cell-depleted T cells, or PBMCs; the material itself was cDNA or gDNA.

Original data processing: Cell counts per sample came from amplifying reference gene primers. Assay: immunoSEQ multiplex PCR; the TCRdb copy retains only in-frame clones and omits some. V and J calls and clone size are given by that table; D and trimming were obtained from the DNA. Here the sample spans tens of thousands of clones, approximately 84% being singletons. Looked up from germline, CDR1 is SGHKS and CDR2 is YYEKEE (reference sequence). The CDR3 runs to 14 residues. After removal of 5 bases from V and 7 bases from J, the junction contained 9 bases not matched to a gene. Sequenced sample: peripheral blood. The J gene is TRBJ2-7, the V gene TRBV5-5, with TRBD2 matching 10 bases. The clonotype comes from a human donor in a cohort sampled during active COVID-19. CDR3 region: CASRRAGGPREQYF. The CDR3 nucleotides read TGTGCCAGCAGGAGAGCGGGAGGGCCTAGAGAGCAGTACTTC.